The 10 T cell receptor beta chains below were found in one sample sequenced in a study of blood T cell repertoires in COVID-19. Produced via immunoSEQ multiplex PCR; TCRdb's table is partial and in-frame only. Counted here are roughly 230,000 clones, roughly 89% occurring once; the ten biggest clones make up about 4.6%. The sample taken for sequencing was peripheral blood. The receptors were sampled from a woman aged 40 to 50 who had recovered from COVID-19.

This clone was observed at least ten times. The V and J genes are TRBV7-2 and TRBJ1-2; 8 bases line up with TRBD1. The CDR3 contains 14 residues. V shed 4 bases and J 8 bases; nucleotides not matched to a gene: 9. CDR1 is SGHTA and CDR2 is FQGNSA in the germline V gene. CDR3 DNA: TGTGCCAGCAGCTGGCAATGGACAGGGAAGGGCTACACCTTC. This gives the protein CASSWQWTGKGYTF.

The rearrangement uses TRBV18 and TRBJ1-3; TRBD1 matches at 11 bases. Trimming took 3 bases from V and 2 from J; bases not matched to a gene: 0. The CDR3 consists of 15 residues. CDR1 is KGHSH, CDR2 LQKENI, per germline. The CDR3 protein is CASSPGQGAGNTIYF. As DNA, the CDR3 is TGTGCCAGCTCACCGGGACAGGGGGCTGGAAACACCATATATTTT.

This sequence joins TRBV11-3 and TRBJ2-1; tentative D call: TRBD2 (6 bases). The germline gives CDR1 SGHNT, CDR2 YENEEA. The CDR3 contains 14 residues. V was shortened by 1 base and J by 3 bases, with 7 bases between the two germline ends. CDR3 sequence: CASSLGLVYNEQFF. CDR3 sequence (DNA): TGTGCCAGCAGCTTAGGACTAGTCTACAATGAGCAGTTCTTC. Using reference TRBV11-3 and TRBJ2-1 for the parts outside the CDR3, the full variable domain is EAGVVQSPRYKIIEKKQPVAFWCNPISGHNTLYWYLQNLGQGPELLIRYENEEAVDDSQLPKDRFSAERLKGVDSTLKIQPAELGDSAVYLCASSLGLVYNEQFFGPGTRLTVL.

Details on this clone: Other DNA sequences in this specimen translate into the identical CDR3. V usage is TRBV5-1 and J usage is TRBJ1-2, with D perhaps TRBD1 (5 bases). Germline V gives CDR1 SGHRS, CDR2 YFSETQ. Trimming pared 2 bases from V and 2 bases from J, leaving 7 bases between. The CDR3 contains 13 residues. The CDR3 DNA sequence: TGCGCCAGCAGCTTTGACAGAAACTATGGCTACACCTTC. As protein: CASSFDRNYGYTF.

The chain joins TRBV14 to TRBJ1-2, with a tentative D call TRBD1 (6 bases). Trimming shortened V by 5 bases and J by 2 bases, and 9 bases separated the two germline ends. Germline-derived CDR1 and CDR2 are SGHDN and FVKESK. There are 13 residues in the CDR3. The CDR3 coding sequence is TGTGCCAGCAGCAAGGACAGCAACTATGGCTACACCTTC. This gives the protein CASSKDSNYGYTF.

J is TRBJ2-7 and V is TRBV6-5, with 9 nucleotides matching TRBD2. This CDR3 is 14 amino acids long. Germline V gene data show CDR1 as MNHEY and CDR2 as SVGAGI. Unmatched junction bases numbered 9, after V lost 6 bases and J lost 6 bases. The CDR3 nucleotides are TGTGCCAGCAGCGTAGCGGGAGAAGTGGGCGAGCAGTACGTC. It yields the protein CASSVAGEVGEQYV.

The DNA for the CDR3 is TGTGCCAGCAGCGTAGAGCACAGCACAGATACGCAGTATTTT. Translated, it gives CASSVEHSTDTQYF. The gene calls are TRBV9 and TRBJ2-3; D unresolved. The length of the CDR3 is 14 residues. V shed 0 bases and J shed 0 bases, with 5 bases lying between them. Looked up from germline, CDR1 is SGDLS and CDR2 is YYNGEE.

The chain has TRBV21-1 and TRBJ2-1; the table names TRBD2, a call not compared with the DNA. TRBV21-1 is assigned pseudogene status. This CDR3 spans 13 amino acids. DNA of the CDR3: TGTGCCAGCACCCCGAGGAATCGGAATGAGCAGTTCTTC. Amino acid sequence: CASTPRNRNEQFF.

The CDR3 coding sequence is TGTGCCATCACGGGGACAGAAAACACCGGGGAGCTGTTTTTT. Amino acids: CAITGTENTGELFF. The chain couples TRBV10-3 to TRBJ2-2, with 7 bases matching TRBD1. V lost 7 bases and J lost 2; bases outside the gene matches: 4. This CDR3 spans 14 amino acids. Germline CDR1 ENHRY, CDR2 SYGVKD.

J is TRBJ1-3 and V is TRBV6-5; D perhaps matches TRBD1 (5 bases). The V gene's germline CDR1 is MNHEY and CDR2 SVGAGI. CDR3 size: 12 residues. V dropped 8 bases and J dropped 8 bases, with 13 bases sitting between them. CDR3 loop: CASVGPGDTIYF. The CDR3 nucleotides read TGTGCCAGCGTCGGTCCGGGGGACACCATATATTTT.